The entry that follows covers one T cell receptor beta chain sequence. Its target is unknown. Only in-frame clones appear in the TCRdb table, and some are missing; sequencing was by immunoSEQ multiplex PCR. The sample holds about 94,000 clones, roughly 88% seen once. This sample is drawn from a study of T cell responses to AZD1222 COVID-19 vaccine. Germline CDR1 is SGHVS and CDR2 is FQNEAQ. This CDR3 is built from 16 residues. The germline V and J ends were trimmed by 7 bases and 4 bases, with 21 bases remaining between them. Findings of the study overall: A rise in Spike-specific TCR breadth and depth followed two AZD1222 doses.

The source material was peripheral blood, sampled 28 days after the second AZD1222 dose. The chain links TRBV7-8 to TRBJ2-3; D may correspond to TRBD1 or TRBD2 (5 bases each). This TCR came from an adult who received the AZD1222 COVID-19 vaccine. The CDR3 sequence: CASTAEGRGYADTQYF. DNA for the CDR3: TGTGCCAGCACCGCCGAGGGGAGAGGGTATGCAGATACGCAGTATTTT.